In this sample, the clone carrying this TCR beta chain turned up once. The antigen is undetermined. This sample was taken from a study of somatic mutations in cytotoxic T cells in rheumatoid arthritis. Study results and limitations: CD8+ T-cell clonality showed no significant difference between rheumatoid arthritis patients and age-matched healthy controls.

Produced via immunoSEQ multiplex PCR; TCRdb's table is partial and in-frame only. The sample records approximately 19,000 clones, over 60% being singletons. This receptor was identified in an adult with rheumatoid arthritis. Sequenced: CD8+ T cells sorted from blood.

The CDR3 nucleotides read TGTGCCAGCAGAGAGACCCTCGGTGAGCAGTTCTTC. It specifies CASRETLGEQFF. The chain joins TRBV7-8 to TRBJ2-1; no reliable D call. Germline V gene data show CDR1 as SGHVS and CDR2 as FQNEAQ. V gave up 6 bases and J gave up 9 bases, with 12 bases separating them. The CDR3 covers 12 residues.